This T cell receptor beta chain was profiled in a study of tumor-infiltrating lymphocytes in oesophageal squamous cell carcinoma (dated by TCRdb to about 2016). CDR1 and CDR2 are drawn from the germline V gene: SGHVS, FQNEAQ. The CDR3 covers 14 residues, taking in both the cysteine and the phenylalanine. Just the 42-base CDR3 DNA is kept, in frame starting at base 1. V gives up 5 bases and J gives up 3 bases, and the segment between their germline ends measures 14 bases. Library construction relied on PCR. Instrument on record: Illumina HiSeq 2000. In TCRdb, the public reads were trimmed at Q25 with fastp and aligned with MiXCR, with productive beta chains retained. One record per CDR3 amino acid sequence lists the most common genes and DNA. Counted in this sample were 15,000 to 20,000 distinct CDR3 sequences; less than 50% of them appeared once. In total, the top ten clones hold approximately 33% of the sample.

A word on this clonotype: Its antigen remains undetermined. No much larger clonotype is one base removed from it; base qualities were not supplied.

The receptor was derived from a female donor with esophageal squamous cell carcinoma. Material: normal esophageal tissue next to the tumor. Recombination joined TRBV7-8 with TRBJ2-7, with the D segment possibly TRBD1 or TRBD2, each aligning over 5 bases. The CDR3: CASSPRPGLYEQYF. The nucleotide sequence is TGTGCCAGCAGCCCAAGGCCGGGGCTCTACGAGCAGTACTTC. The variable domain in full, with residues beyond the CDR3 obtained from the reference TRBV7-8 and TRBJ2-7 genes, is GAGVSQSPRYKVAKRGQDVALRCDPISGHVSLFWYQQALGQGPEFLTYFQNEAQLDKSGLPSDRFFAERPEGSVSTLKIQRTQQEDSAVYLCASSPRPGLYEQYFGPGTRLTVT.